This T cell receptor (beta chain) was sequenced in a study of T cell responses to AZD1222 COVID-19 vaccine. Study findings and constraints: With two AZD1222 doses given, Spike-specific TCR breadth and depth both rose. Donors in the cohort were predominantly white British and more often female, and clonal diversity was possibly underestimated. Vaccine-associated CD4 TCRs ranged over spike, dominating at 160-218 and 743-854. At baseline, just a handful of AZD1222 recipients tested seropositive.

In germline, CDR1 is KGHSH, CDR2 LQKENI. This CDR3 is built from 16 residues. V was pared by 0 bases and J by 3 bases, with 15 bases between. In the case of this clone: The antigen remains unidentified.

The protocol was immunoSEQ multiplex PCR, while the TCRdb copy is restricted to in-frame clones and leaves out a portion. The repertoire includes roughly 100,000 clones, about 94% of them detected once, and 2% to 2.5% sits in the top ten. Sequences were derived from peripheral blood, sampled on day 0 of AZD1222 vaccination. The TCR comes from an adult in good health. The chain links TRBV18 to TRBJ2-7, with a possible D match to TRBD1 (5 bases). CDR3 loop: CASSPPTAGNGYEQYF. Written as DNA, the CDR3 is TGTGCCAGCTCACCACCCACCGCAGGGAATGGCTACGAGCAGTACTTC.